This T cell receptor beta chain originates from a study of shared clonotypes between healthy human individuals. Background on the study: Donors were a couple of women and a few men aged 18 to 49.

Repertoires were generated with immunoSEQ multiplex PCR, while TCRdb's copy carries only in-frame clones and drops some. This table has millions of clones, around 96% appearing once. The CDR3 totals 15 residues. Germline CDR1 and CDR2: SGHVS and FNYEAQ. The J segment lost 7 bases and the V segment lost 0 bases, leaving 3 bases of the junction unmatched. As defined, naive CD8 cells were CD45RO-negative and positively selected for CCR7, with terminally differentiated effector memory CD45RA+ cells excluded. Sequences were obtained from naive CD8+ T cells sorted from blood. The chain is built from TRBV7-6 and TRBJ1-4; 9 nucleotides match TRBD1. This receptor was obtained from a man aged 18-30 years in good health. In DNA form, the CDR3 reads TGTGCCAGCAGCTTAGCGGACAGGGGTGGTGAAAAACTGTTTTTT. Protein: CASSLADRGGEKLFF.